The source of this T cell receptor beta chain is a study of blood T cells in healthy people across ages. With each sample, at least 5 micrograms of total RNA were extracted. In its sample, this clonotype was seen a few times. What it recognizes is unknown. Primers used in a second PCR of about 6 to 11 cycles were a sample-barcoded 5' primer and a J-beta primer mix. One entry per CDR3 protein, called by TCRdb with MiXCR from the 5' RACE reads. The sample has roughly 2 million distinct CDR3 sequences, 40% to 55% seen once; the top ten hold over 2%. General observations from the study: Higher diversity, along with more naive CD4+ cells, distinguished long-lived donors from aged donors. Diversity was estimated from one million T cells, and these estimates were considered underestimates.

CDR1 is SEHNR, CDR2 FQNEAQ, per germline (reference sequence). Trimming took off 2 bases at V and 0 bases at J, with 14 bases between the two ends. This CDR3 is built from 16 residues. This clonotype was obtained from a woman aged 40-49 years in good health. Sequencing input: blood. V is TRBV7-9 and J is TRBJ2-7, with D possibly TRBD1 on 6 matching bases. Here the CDR3 reads CASSLTVNRASYEQYF. Here the CDR3 DNA reads TGTGCCAGCAGCTTAACCGTCAACAGGGCCTCCTACGAGCAGTACTTC.